These 9 T cell receptor delta chains share one sample of origin, sequenced in a study of gamma-delta chains in newborns, infants, children. TCRdb used CATT to re-call clones from the reads. This table has 15,000 or so delta-chain clones, 7.3% appearing once. Specimen: blood. These receptors originate from a child who was a newborn, infant or young child, either healthy, febrile or measles-vaccinated (not recorded which).

This clone was picked up a small number of times. At the DNA level, this CDR3 is encoded by other sequences in the same sample as well. J is TRDJ1 and V is TRDV1, with TRDD3 matching over 8 bases. With 1 base clipped from V and 0 bases from J, the junction kept 22 bases outside the gene matches. The germline gives CDR1 TSWWSYY, CDR2 QGS. CDR3 size: 22 residues. This chain's CDR3 is CALGERRILGDTQTVYTDKLIF. The CDR3 nucleotides are TGTGCTCTTGGGGAACGTAGGATCCTGGGGGACACACAGACCGTGTACACCGATAAACTCATCTTT.

This clone was recorded a few times. The protein that TCRdb holds for this DNA derives from a much larger clone and differs from the translated DNA at residues 10 and 12, which likely indicates a read error; the protein shown here is translated from the DNA. This chain links TRDV2 with TRDJ2, with 12 bases matching TRDD3. The CDR3 covers 14 residues. Germline V gives CDR1 GEAIGNYY, CDR2 EKD. CDR3 sequence (DNA): TGTGCCTGTGACGTACTGGGGGATACAACACAACCCTTCTTT. It is translated as CACDVLGDTTQPFF.

This clone was seen a handful of times. This sequence joins TRDV2 and TRDJ1; TRDD3 is a possible D gene (6 bases). The V gene lost 0 bases and the J gene lost 0 bases, with 10 bases spanning the gap. CDR1 and CDR2 (germline): GEAIGNYY, EKD. This CDR3 spans 15 amino acids. CDR3 loop: CACDTGTGYTDKLIF. DNA of the CDR3: TGTGCCTGTGACACCGGTACTGGGTACACCGATAAACTCATCTTT.

The chain recombines TRDV2 with TRDJ3, with TRDD3 identical over 11 bases. Trimming took 3 bases from V and 0 from J; bases not matched to a gene: 9. Looked up from germline, CDR1 is GEAIGNYY and CDR2 is EKD. This CDR3 is 20 amino acids long. CDR3 protein: CACDAITGGYSSWDTRQMFF. The CDR3 DNA sequence: TGTGCCTGTGACGCTATTACTGGGGGATATAGCTCCTGGGACACCCGACAGATGTTTTTC.

The rearrangement uses TRDV2 and TRDJ3; no clear D gene. The CDR3 extends over 20 amino acids. V was cut by 0 bases and J by 0 bases, with 17 bases left in between. Germline CDR1 GEAIGNYY, CDR2 EKD. CDR3 protein: CACDTVSVTESSWDTRQMFF. CDR3 in DNA: TGTGCCTGTGACACCGTCTCGGTTACGGAATCCTCCTGGGACACCCGACAGATGTTTTTC.

This chain uses TRDV3 with TRDJ1, with TRDD3 matching 10 bases. The junction had 1 base not matched to a gene; V was cut back by 2 bases and J by 4 bases. The CDR3 covers 12 residues. CDR1 is TVYSNPD and CDR2 is GDNSRS in the germline V gene (reference sequence). CDR3 bases: TGTGCCTTTGGGGGATACGGCGATAAACTCATCTTT. This translates into CAFGGYGDKLIF.

About this clone: Since a much larger clone is just one base distant, this may be a read error. At the DNA level, this CDR3 is encoded by other sequences in the same sample as well. This chain links TRDV2 with TRDJ3, with D tentatively TRDD3 (6 bases). Trimming cost V 1 base and J 0 bases, with 12 bases left between them. CDR1 is GEAIGNYY and CDR2 is EKD in the germline V gene. The CDR3 is made up of 18 amino acids. The CDR3 loop is CACDTGGWSSWDTRQMFF. For the CDR3, the DNA is TGTGCCTGTGACACTGGGGGCTGGAGCTCCTGGGACACCCGACAGATGTTTTTC.

This clone has just a few counts. CDR3 bases: TGTGCCTGTGACGTACTGGTGGGGGACTCCTGGGACACCCGACAGATGTTTTTC. The encoded protein is CACDVLVGDSWDTRQMFF. The gene calls are TRDV2 and TRDJ3; 7 nucleotides line up with TRDD3. V was clipped by 3 bases and J by 0 bases; unmatched bases: 7. The CDR3 is 18 amino acids. Germline CDR1 GEAIGNYY, CDR2 EKD.

This clone has a handful of counts. The protein TCRdb gives is from a much larger clone and does not agree with this DNA's translation at residue 6, likely a read error; the protein shown here comes from the DNA. The V call is TRDV2, the J call TRDJ3; a weak D match, TRDD3 (5 bases). Germline lookup yields CDR1 GEAIGNYY and CDR2 EKD. Trimming stripped 0 bases from V and 4 bases from J, with 9 bases between. The CDR3 consists of 16 residues. The chain's CDR3 is CACDTCGIWDTRQMFF. CDR3 nucleotides: TGTGCCTGTGACACCTGTGGGATTTGGGACACCCGACAGATGTTTTTC.